This entry lists 18 T cell receptor beta chains sequenced from one sample in a study of STAT5B mutations in CD4+ large granular lymphocyte leukemia. Measured with immunoSEQ multiplex PCR; TCRdb has only the in-frame clones, and not every one. The sample has approximately 35,000 clones, around 80% seen once. Input material: CD4+ T cells from blood buffy coats. Receptors originate from a human donor in good health.

This sequence joins TRBV11-2 and TRBJ2-3; 8 nucleotides line up with TRBD2. V shed 1 base, J shed 4 bases, and the junction held 1 base outside the gene matches. Germline CDR1 SGHAT, CDR2 FQNNGV. The CDR3 consists of 14 residues. The CDR3: CASSLVGGADTQYF. CDR3 DNA sequence: TGTGCCAGCAGCTTAGTCGGGGGGGCAGATACGCAGTATTTT.

The V and J genes are TRBV30 and TRBJ2-7; D ambiguous. In germline, CDR1 is GTSNPN, CDR2 SVGIG (reference sequence). There are 14 residues in the CDR3. V gave up 2 bases and J gave up 1 base, with 12 bases separating them. CDR3 DNA: TGTGCCTGGAGTCCCTCCCGGGCGTCCTACGAGCAGTACTTC. As protein: CAWSPSRASYEQYF.

The gene calls are TRBV5-4 and TRBJ2-1, with 10 positions matching TRBD2. J lost 5 bases, V lost 2 bases, and 4 bases had no gene match. Germline V gene sequence: CDR1 SGHNT, CDR2 YYREEE (reference sequence). This CDR3 spans 15 amino acids. The CDR3: CASSLGLAENNEQFF. The CDR3 nucleotides are TGTGCCAGCAGCTTAGGACTAGCGGAGAACAATGAGCAGTTCTTC.

This clone was picked up a small number of times. The J gene is TRBJ1-1, the V gene TRBV6-1; D unclear. Trimming took 4 bases from V and 6 from J, leaving 9 bases between them. Germline V gene data show CDR1 as MNHNS and CDR2 as SASEGT. The CDR3 is 12 amino acids. The CDR3 protein is CASSGSSAEAFF. CDR3 nucleotide sequence: TGTGCCAGCAGTGGCTCTAGCGCTGAAGCTTTCTTT.

The rearrangement joins TRBV2 to TRBJ2-7, with TRBD1 matching 8 bases. This CDR3 is built from 14 residues. Germline lookup yields CDR1 SNHLY and CDR2 FYNNEI. Germline trimming cut 5 bases from V and 3 bases from J; bases unmatched to any gene: 6. The CDR3, as DNA: TGTGCCAGCAGTCGTACAGGGGGATACTACGAGCAGTACTTC. Its translation: CASSRTGGYYEQYF.

The chain links TRBV27 to TRBJ2-1, with no clear D. Germline loops: CDR1 MNHEY, CDR2 SMNVEV (reference sequence). This CDR3 is 14 amino acids long. V was pared by 0 bases and J by 4 bases, with 7 bases between. The CDR3 here is CASSLSSMYNEQFF. In DNA form, the CDR3 reads TGTGCCAGCAGTTTATCCTCCATGTACAATGAGCAGTTCTTC.

This clone turned up a few times. V is TRBV19 and J is TRBJ1-4; D gene uncertain. Germline CDR1 is LNHDA and CDR2 is SQIVND (reference sequence). Trimming removed 5 bases at V and 3 bases at J, with 7 bases between. The CDR3 loop spans 13 amino acids. CDR3 amino acids: CASSGRSNEKLFF. The CDR3 bases are TGTGCCAGTAGTGGACGGTCTAATGAAAAACTGTTTTTT. Full variable domain (rest looked up from reference TRBV19 and TRBJ1-4): DGGITQSPKYLFRKEGQNVTLSCEQNLNHDAMYWYRQDPGQGLRLIYYSQIVNDFQKGDIAEGYSVSREKKESFPLTVTSAQKNPTAFYLCASSGRSNEKLFFGSGTQLSVL.

Only one count was recorded for this clone. The chain carries TRBV6-1 and TRBJ2-7; D unresolved. V was trimmed by 6 bases and J by 4 bases, leaving 7 bases between them. This CDR3 spans 11 amino acids. In germline, CDR1 is MNHNS, CDR2 SASEGT. The CDR3 DNA is TGTGCCAGCAGGGTAGAGTACGAGCAGTACTTC. This codes for CASRVEYEQYF.

In its sample, this clone was seen once. The chain employs TRBV30 and TRBJ1-6, with a tentative D call TRBD1 (5 bases). V was trimmed by 0 bases and J by 7 bases, leaving 10 bases between them. CDR1 is GTSNPN, CDR2 SVGIG, per germline (reference sequence). This CDR3 region has 14 residues. CDR3 sequence (DNA): TGTGCCTGGAGTGTATCCGGGACCAATTCACCCCTCCACTTT. This translates into CAWSVSGTNSPLHF. The full variable domain, rest sourced from reference TRBV30 and TRBJ1-6, is SQTIHQWPATLVQPVGSPLSLECTVEGTSNPNLYWYRQAAGRGLQLLFYSVGIGQISSEVPQNLSASRPQDRQFILSSKKLLLSDSGFYLCAWSVSGTNSPLHFGNGTRLTVT.

The chain links TRBV7-6 to TRBJ2-1; D is perhaps TRBD1 (6 bases). Germline CDR1 is SGHVS and CDR2 is FNYEAQ. The CDR3 covers 13 residues. Trimming removed 6 bases from V and 6 bases from J, with 12 bases in between. The CDR3 DNA reads TGTGCCAGCAGTCTAGGGGGAGTCAATGAGCAGTTCTTC. Translating it yields CASSLGGVNEQFF.

The chain couples TRBV6-1 to TRBJ2-5; D perhaps matches TRBD2 (6 bases). The germline V gene encodes CDR1 MNHNS and CDR2 SASEGT. V lost 6 bases to trimming and J lost 4 bases, with 15 bases between them. The CDR3 contains 14 residues. The CDR3 loop is CASSAGGPRETQYF. CDR3 nucleotides: TGTGCCAGCAGCGCCGGGGGACCTCGAGAGACCCAGTACTTC.

The chain combines TRBV19 with TRBJ2-7, with a possible D match to TRBD1 (7 bases). Germline-derived CDR1 and CDR2 are LNHDA and SQIVND (reference sequence). Between the trimmed V and J ends, which lost 5 bases and 1 base, there was a span of 18 bases. This CDR3 contains 16 residues. CDR3 region: CASSPLAAGGSYEQYF. CDR3 nucleotide sequence: TGTGCCAGTAGTCCTTTAGCGGCAGGGGGTTCCTACGAGCAGTACTTC.

The rearrangement joins TRBV4-1 to TRBJ2-2, with 8 bases lining up with TRBD2. The length of the CDR3 is 17 residues. Germline V gene data show CDR1 as MGHRA and CDR2 as YSYEKL. The ends lost 0 bases at V and 7 bases at J; junction bases unmatched: 10. The CDR3 reads CASSQEAVAGGVGELFF. The CDR3, as DNA: TGCGCCAGCAGCCAAGAGGCGGTGGCGGGAGGTGTCGGGGAGCTGTTTTTT.

The rearrangement links TRBV19 to TRBJ2-7; TRBD2 agrees at 7 bases. Germline V lookup: CDR1 LNHDA, CDR2 SQIVND (reference sequence). J gave up 0 bases and V 5 bases, and 7 bases lay outside the gene matches. This CDR3 comprises 15 residues. The CDR3 protein is CASSASSGSSYEQYF. CDR3 DNA sequence: TGTGCCAGTAGTGCTTCTAGCGGTTCCTCCTACGAGCAGTACTTC.

This rearrangement joins TRBV5-5 to TRBJ1-1; 7 nucleotides line up with TRBD1. Germline V gene sequence: CDR1 SGHKS, CDR2 YYEKEE (reference sequence). After removal of 0 bases from V and 4 bases from J, the junction contained 9 bases not matched to a gene. The CDR3 is made up of 16 amino acids. CDR3 amino acids: CASSLAIKTGTTEAFF. In DNA, the CDR3 is TGTGCCAGCAGCTTGGCCATAAAGACAGGGACCACTGAAGCTTTCTTT.

The chain recombines TRBV27 with TRBJ2-1, with TRBD2 as a possible D gene (6 bases). The V end lost 7 bases, the J end lost 0 bases, and 10 bases lay between the germline ends. CDR1 MNHEY and CDR2 SMNVEV come from the germline V gene (reference sequence). CDR3 length equals 14 residues. The CDR3 is CASNPGGSYNEQFF. CDR3 nucleotide sequence: TGTGCCAGCAACCCCGGGGGCTCCTACAATGAGCAGTTCTTC.

The rearrangement uses TRBV5-1 and TRBJ1-2, with a possible D match to TRBD1 (5 bases). The CDR3 has 13 residues. Per the germline V gene, CDR1 is SGHRS and CDR2 is YFSETQ. V lost 1 base and J 8 bases, leaving 12 bases between the germline ends. CDR3 loop: CASSLYGEGGYTF. The CDR3 nucleotides read TGCGCCAGCAGCTTGTACGGGGAGGGGGGCTACACCTTC.

V gene TRBV7-6 combines with J gene TRBJ2-3, with 11 bases matching TRBD2. With 5 bases clipped from V and 8 bases from J, the junction kept 6 bases outside the gene matches. CDR3 length equals 14 residues. Germline V gives CDR1 SGHVS, CDR2 FNYEAQ. CDR3: CASSPTSGTVTQYF. For the CDR3, the DNA is TGTGCCAGCAGCCCGACTAGCGGGACGGTTACGCAGTATTTT.